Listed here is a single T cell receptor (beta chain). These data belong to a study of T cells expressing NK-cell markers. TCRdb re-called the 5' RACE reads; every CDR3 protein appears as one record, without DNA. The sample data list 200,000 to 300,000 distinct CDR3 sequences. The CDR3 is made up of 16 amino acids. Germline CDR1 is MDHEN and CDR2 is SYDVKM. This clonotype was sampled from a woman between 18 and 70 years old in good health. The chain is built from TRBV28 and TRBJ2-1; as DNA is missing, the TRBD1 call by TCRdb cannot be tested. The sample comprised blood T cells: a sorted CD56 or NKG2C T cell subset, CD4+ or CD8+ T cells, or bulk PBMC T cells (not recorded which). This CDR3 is CASSLSGDRAYNEQFF.